This T cell receptor beta chain was recovered during a study of blood T cell repertoires in COVID-19. At the level of the study: The study drew acute and convalescent COVID-19 samples from the United States, Italy and Spain. T cells, B-cell-depleted T cells, or PBMCs provided the cDNA or gDNA that served as material.

Seattle patient enrollment occurred during active infection, with longitudinal follow-up thereafter. Authors' processing steps: By means of reference gene primer amplification, nucleated cell counts were estimated. Only in-frame clones appear in the TCRdb table, and some are missing; sequencing was by immunoSEQ multiplex PCR. V, J and clone size were drawn from that table, and D and trimming were deduced from the DNA. Of about 200,000 clones in the sample, around 76% were seen once. Germline assignment: CDR1 SGDLS and CDR2 YYNGEE. CDR3 length equals 15 residues. After removal of 0 bases from V and 5 bases from J, the junction contained 5 bases not matched to a gene.

The sequenced sample was peripheral blood. The receptor was derived from a woman aged 55-70 years with COVID-19, enrolled during active disease. V and J are TRBV9 and TRBJ2-3, with 8 positions matching TRBD2. The CDR3 DNA reads TGTGCCAGCAGCGTAGCCGGGACTAGTAGAGATACGCAGTATTTT. This sequence encodes CASSVAGTSRDTQYF.